The 6 T cell receptor beta chains given below trace back to one sample, sequenced in a study of T cell repertoires in cytomegalovirus infection. TCRdb re-called the reads with MiXCR, one entry per CDR3 protein. The data show hundreds of thousands of distinct CDR3 sequences, with roughly a sixth seen just once and 9.5% to 15% held by the top ten. The sample comprised PBMCs. These receptors came from a human donor in good health (CMV status not recorded). Some clones in this sample may be carry-over from other donors' samples.

J is TRBJ2-2 and V is TRBV7-8; 16 bases line up with TRBD2. The germline V gene has CDR1 SGHVS and CDR2 FQNEAQ. This CDR3 is built from 20 residues. V shed 3 bases and J 4 bases; nucleotides not matched to a gene: 11. CDR3 region: CASSLPPGLAGGPGTGELFF. DNA for the CDR3: TGTGCCAGCAGCTTGCCCCCGGGACTAGCGGGGGGGCCGGGCACCGGGGAGCTGTTTTTT.

The chain has TRBV14 and TRBJ2-5; 9 nucleotides line up with TRBD1. CDR3 length: 13 amino acids. The germline V gene encodes CDR1 SGHDN and CDR2 FVKESK. Trimming removed 4 bases from V and 9 bases from J; junction bases left unmatched: 6. CDR3 DNA: TGTGCCAGCAGCCGGGCTAGACAGGGGGCCCAGTACTTC. Its protein product is CASSRARQGAQYF. Full variable domain (missing parts from reference TRBV14 and TRBJ2-5): EAGVTQFPSHSVIEKGQTVTLRCDPISGHDNLYWYRRVMGKEIKFLLHFVKESKQDESGMPNNRFLAERTGGTYSTLKVQPAELEDSGVYFCASSRARQGAQYFGPGTRLLVL.

In its sample, this clonotype was seen many times. The rearrangement links TRBV7-6 to TRBJ2-7; TRBD2 matches at 7 bases. Germline loops: CDR1 SGHVS, CDR2 FNYEAQ. Trimming took 2 bases from V and 2 from J; bases not matched to a gene: 9. The CDR3 loop spans 16 amino acids. The CDR3 loop is CASSLQASGAAYEQYF. Written as DNA, the CDR3 is TGTGCCAGCAGCTTACAAGCAAGCGGGGCTGCCTACGAGCAGTACTTC.

This clonotype was observed at least ten times. The chain is built from TRBV12-3 or TRBV12-4 and TRBJ1-2, with D possibly being TRBD1 (6 bases). This CDR3 is built from 14 residues. The V and J ends lost 6 bases and 4 bases respectively, with 15 bases between them. CDR3 DNA: TGTGCCAGCAGCACGAGGGGGTACTCCTATGGCTACACCTTC. Translation gives CASSTRGYSYGYTF.

The chain couples TRBV20-1 to TRBJ1-6; D may be TRBD1 (6 bases). The germline V gene encodes CDR1 DFQATT and CDR2 SNEGSKA (reference sequence). This CDR3 has 14 residues. Trimming shortened V by 0 bases and J by 7 bases, and 10 bases separated the two germline ends. The CDR3 here is CSARDAQGNSPLHF. The CDR3 DNA reads TGCAGTGCTAGAGACGCACAGGGAAATTCACCCCTCCACTTT.

This clonotype has at least ten counts. The J gene is TRBJ1-1, the V gene TRBV7-9, with 9 bases aligning to TRBD1. The CDR3 runs 16 residues. CDR1 SEHNR and CDR2 FQNEAQ come from the germline V gene (reference sequence). Trimming cost V 5 bases and J 1 base; bases outside gene matches: 8. CDR3 DNA sequence: TGTGCCAGCAGCCCCGGGGACAGGGTGGGGAACACTGAAGCTTTCTTT. Translated, it gives CASSPGDRVGNTEAFF.